Listed here is a single TCR beta chain. Its antigen remains unidentified. Nothing much larger sits one base from this clone, and base qualities are not available. This entry is derived from a study of blood T cell repertoires in COVID-19 (TCRdb year 2020). The study in broad terms: Samples from collaborators originated in the United States, Italy and Spain and spanned both the acute and convalescent phases of COVID-19. Sample metadata almost always included a de-identified subject ID, COVID-19 status, age in years and sex. Samples came from the ongoing ImmuneRACE study (first 160 participants) plus 1,254 subjects from 6 global collaborators. Deeply sampled blood TCRbeta repertoires from subjects exposed to, actively infected with, or recovered from COVID-19 were included in the dataset. Where available, HLA class I and class II types were taken from metadata supplied by the sample provider and were not determined by assay-based typing. The prospective study material was composed of cDNA or gDNA derived from T cells, B-cell-depleted T cells, or PBMCs. The repertoires were released in a freely available public database intended as a resource for research on the immune response to SARS-CoV-2.

TCRbeta CDR3 regions were amplified from genomic DNA using the immunoSEQ Assay, a bias-controlled multiplex PCR. The published analysis was carried out like this. The number of nucleated cells in each sample was estimated by amplification of reference gene primers within the assay. Sequence reads were collapsed and filtered to measure the absolute abundance of every unique TCRbeta CDR3 rearrangement. For each sample, productive Simpson clonality was calculated by taking the square root of Simpson's diversity index across productive rearrangements. In TCRdb, the immuneACCESS table is reduced to in-frame sequences with V and J assigned. These tables do not hold every clone; where another copy was compared, an unresolved V gene accounts for under half, and the others remain unexplained. The V and J calls and clone size come from that table; D and trimming were worked out from the DNA. The sample table contains about 90,000 clones; only one count was recorded for around 93% of them. The leading ten clones occupy roughly 2% of the sample.

Collaborating institutions collected whole blood in K2EDTA tubes following their own protocols. For TCRbeta analysis, collaborators shipped samples as frozen whole blood, isolated PBMCs, or DNA extracted from either of those sample types. Broader findings and caveats from the paper: How much clinical and demographic metadata was included differed by source and by participant, and the metadata was provided uncurated.

The CDR3 contains 14 residues, cysteine and phenylalanine counted. CDR3 DNA is the only sequence kept; it has 42 bases, read in frame from the first base. Germline trimming amounts to 2 bases on V and 6 bases on J, with 5 as the count of junction bases outside the gene matches. CDR1 and CDR2, per the germline V gene, are SGHTS and YDEGEE. This TCR was recovered from a human donor with active COVID-19. The donor label of this sample is uncertain. In this chain, TRBV5-8 is recombined with TRBJ2-4; TRBD1 agrees with 7 junctional bases. Sample: peripheral blood. The CDR3 reads CASSFKAGGNIQYF. The nucleotide sequence reads TGTGCCAGCAGCTTCAAGGCAGGGGGAAACATTCAGTACTTC.